This T cell receptor beta chain comes out of a study of TET2 disruption in CD19-targeted CAR T cells (dated 2018 in TCRdb). With regard to the full study: The number of samples was determined by the original clinical trial design and by which samples were available, and no additional inclusion criteria were applied. Here is what the overall study found, with its caveats: Conclusions about the CAR T cells of the patient were based on extensive analysis of a single subject.

The germline V end is reduced by 4 bases and the J end by 7 bases; junction bases left unmatched: 9. According to the germline V gene (reference sequence), CDR1 reads DFQATT and CDR2 reads SNEGSKA. Counted from cysteine to phenylalanine, this CDR3 has 15 amino acids. Only the CDR3 bases that were read are kept: 36 of them, in frame from base 1. Regarding this clone: Its cognate antigen has yet to be identified. The CDR3 goes on 3 residues after the read ends, and that part is filled in from the germline J gene.

Reading the label with the study, this specimen's treatment or condition is: autologous CTL019 cells: CD19 CAR with 4-1BB and CD3 zeta domains. TCR zeta and 4-1BB costimulatory signaling domains were incorporated into the CD19 CAR. T cells for CTL019 manufacturing were collected from peripheral blood by means of leukapheresis. The DNeasy Blood and Tissue Kit was used to extract genomic DNA from pre-infusion T cells, peripheral blood, or sorted post-infusion T cells. Deep sequencing of the TCR beta chain was done using the immunoSEQ assay. The paper's processing steps were these. Only productive TCR beta rearrangements were used to calculate clonotype frequencies. The clones in this table, taken by TCRdb from immuneACCESS, are in-frame only. Not every clone is retained; where verified, under half of the shortfall comes from an unresolved V gene, and the cause of the rest is unknown. V, J and clone size are taken as reported in that table, and D and trimming were inferred from the DNA itself. The sample's records list 20,000 to 30,000 clones. The ten largest clones take up about 2% of the sample.

The chain links TRBV20-1 with TRBJ2-1; 11 bases in the middle match TRBD2. This specimen consisted of CD8- CAR+ T cells sorted from cultured blood T cells, obtained for CD19 CAR T cell therapy. Read against the paper, the sample's cell subset or site label means: CD8-negative CAR-positive T cells from the infusion product. This TCR derives from a man aged 65-85 years with chronic lymphocytic leukemia. The CDR3 region has the sequence CSATPTSGGGNEQFF. Partial CDR3 DNA: TGCAGTGCTACCCCTACTAGCGGGGGAGGGAATGAG.